The present entry profiles one T cell receptor beta chain with its context. Antigen: not known. The sample is drawn from a study of radiation and T cells in renal cell carcinoma. Whole-study findings and limits: Top tumor clonotypes rose in blood 2 weeks post-radiation, then contracted.

Here immunoSEQ multiplex PCR was the method, and the copy in TCRdb shows in-frame clones only, minus some. The data show under 100,000 clones, with approximately 82% seen just once and approximately 7.7% held by the top ten. CDR3 length: 12 residues. Germline V gives CDR1 SGHNT, CDR2 YYREEE (reference sequence). Trimming cost V 1 base and J 1 base, with 2 bases left between them. Indicated time point: blood 4 weeks post-SBRT, at nephrectomy. Treatment specified: 15 Gy SBRT to primary tumor, nephrectomy 4 weeks later. This material consisted of blood, taken from a patient whose treatment included radiotherapy and nephrectomy. This TCR was sampled from a man aged 55 to 70 with renal cell carcinoma. This chain connects TRBV5-4 to TRBJ1-1; D not certain. The CDR3: CASSLWNTEAFF. CDR3 in DNA: TGTGCCAGCAGCTTGTGGAACACTGAAGCTTTCTTT.